The 13 T cell receptor beta chains listed next were all sequenced from one sample in a study of T cells after yellow fever vaccination (dated by TCRdb to the late 2010s). The sample's treatment or condition, from its label and the paper: live attenuated yellow fever vaccine strain. Library generation was performed with 5' RACE. For sequencing, an Illumina HiSeq 2500 was employed. TCRdb reworked the public reads: Q25 trimming with fastp, MiXCR clone assembly, productive beta chains retained. Rows matching on CDR3 protein sequence are summarized as one entry with the most common DNA and genes. This sample is represented by 70,000 or so distinct CDR3 sequences; 5% to 6.5% of them were singletons. Clones ranked in the top ten supply around 2.1% of the sample. Sequenced here: CD4+ T cells sorted from PBMCs, sampled around 15 days after the first yellow fever vaccination. These receptors all come from a man younger than 35 who received the YFV17D yellow fever vaccine.

This clonotype appeared many times. V and J are TRBV24-1 and TRBJ2-3, with 13 bases lining up with TRBD2. The V and J ends lost 0 bases and 6 bases, in that order; junction bases with no gene match: 2. CDR3 length: 16 amino acids. The germline CDR1 and CDR2 sequences are KGHDR and SFDVKD. CDR3 sequence reads: CATSDLGLAGADTQYF. As DNA, the CDR3 is TGTGCCACCAGTGATTTGGGACTAGCGGGGGCGGATACGCAGTATTTT.

This clonotype was seen ten or more times. The DNA of the CDR3 is TGCGCCAGCAGCGAGGGGACAGTTAGTACGACAGATACGCAGTATTTT. Amino acid sequence: CASSEGTVSTTDTQYF. The genes are TRBV5-1 and TRBJ2-3; 7 positions match TRBD1. This CDR3 region has 16 residues. Germline V gene sequence: CDR1 SGHRS, CDR2 YFSETQ. With V trimmed by 4 bases and J by 3 bases, 11 bases remained unmatched.

This clonotype has a count of ten or more. The chain couples TRBV29-1 to TRBJ2-2; D uncertain. From germline, CDR1 is SQVTM and CDR2 ANQGSEA. V lost 6 bases to trimming and J lost 6 bases, with 20 bases between them. The CDR3 spans 15 residues. The CDR3: CSVLDSFGIAGELFF. Here the CDR3 DNA reads TGCAGCGTATTAGACTCTTTTGGGATTGCCGGGGAGCTGTTTTTT.

This clonotype was counted many times. The genes are TRBV18 and TRBJ2-3; the D is unclear. The CDR3 is 12 residues long. V lost 3 bases to trimming and J lost 6 bases, with 7 bases between them. Germline loops: CDR1 KGHSH, CDR2 LQKENI. CDR3 nucleotides: TGTGCCAGCTCACCGGAGAGGGATACGCAGTATTTT. It is translated as CASSPERDTQYF.

In this sample, this clonotype turned up many times. The gene calls are TRBV6-1 and TRBJ1-4; no firm D call. Germline CDR1 is MNHNS and CDR2 is SASEGT. The ends were cut back, 0 bases at V and 7 bases at J, with 12 bases in the middle. CDR3 length: 15 amino acids. In DNA form, the CDR3 reads TGTGCCAGCAGTGAAGCTAGAGGGTGGTTTGAAAAACTGTTTTTT. It is translated as CASSEARGWFEKLFF.

This clonotype appeared many times. The chain joins TRBV4-3 to TRBJ1-5, with TRBD1 identical over 7 bases. This CDR3 region has 15 residues. Germline V CDR1 and CDR2: LGHNA, YSLEER. V was pared by 0 bases and J by 4 bases, with 3 bases of the junction left unmatched. CDR3: CASSQEGTVNQPQHF. DNA of the CDR3: TGCGCCAGCAGCCAAGAGGGGACAGTTAATCAGCCCCAGCATTTT.

Many counts were recorded for this clonotype. The rearrangement joins TRBV5-5 to TRBJ2-7, with 8 bases identical to TRBD1. CDR1 is SGHKS and CDR2 is YYEKEE in the germline V gene (reference sequence). CDR3 length equals 14 residues. V lost 4 bases and J lost 4; bases outside the gene matches: 7. The CDR3 spells CASSRDGQGYEQYV. Here the CDR3 DNA reads TGTGCCAGCAGCCGAGACGGACAGGGTTACGAGCAGTACGTC.

This clonotype was found many times. The genes are TRBV20-1 and TRBJ1-5; D perhaps matches TRBD1 (5 bases). Trimming removed 6 bases from V and 5 bases from J, with 20 bases in between. CDR3 length: 15 amino acids. Germline V gene lookup returns CDR1 DFQATT and CDR2 SNEGSKA (reference sequence). CDR3 sequence: CSAVAFRDPDQPQHF. The DNA for the CDR3 is TGCAGTGCCGTCGCATTTCGGGACCCAGATCAGCCCCAGCATTTT.

This clonotype has at least ten counts. V usage is TRBV15 and J usage is TRBJ2-3, with a possible D match to TRBD1 (5 bases). V dropped 1 base and J dropped 11 bases, with 10 bases sitting between them. The CDR3 has 12 residues. Germline V gene data show CDR1 as LNHNV and CDR2 as YYDKDF (reference sequence). The CDR3, as DNA: TGTGCCACCAGCAGAGTGGAAGGACAGCAGTATTTT. Its translation is CATSRVEGQQYF.

This clonotype has a count of ten or more. V and J are TRBV28 and TRBJ2-5; D might be TRBD1 (5 bases). Per the germline V gene, CDR1 is MDHEN and CDR2 is SYDVKM. This CDR3 contains 14 residues. Trimming cost V 5 bases and J 1 base, with 11 bases left between them. The CDR3 loop is CASSPGSVQETQYF. CDR3 sequence (DNA): TGTGCCAGCAGTCCAGGGTCGGTCCAAGAGACCCAGTACTTC.

Ten or more counts support this clonotype. The chain has TRBV24-1 and TRBJ2-1, with TRBD2 as a possible D gene (5 bases). Per the germline V gene, CDR1 is KGHDR and CDR2 is SFDVKD. V was trimmed by 4 bases and J by 10 bases, leaving 22 bases between them. The CDR3 has 16 amino acids. The CDR3 region has the DNA TGTGCCACCAGTGACCGTGACCCGATCTCAAGGGAGGAGCAGTTCTTC. Translated: CATSDRDPISREEQFF.

In this sample, this clonotype turned up many times. This chain connects TRBV4-1 to TRBJ1-5, with 8 nucleotides matching TRBD1. CDR1 MGHRA and CDR2 YSYEKL come from the germline V gene. Losses at the gene ends were 1 base for V and 2 bases for J; bases not matched to a gene: 4. The CDR3 has 16 amino acids. The CDR3 DNA sequence: TGCGCCAGCAGCCAAGGGACAGGGAGTGGCAATCAGCCCCAGCATTTT. It translates to CASSQGTGSGNQPQHF.

The V and J genes are TRBV5-1 and TRBJ1-2; 7 bases are shared with TRBD1. This CDR3 spans 16 amino acids. Germline CDR1 reads SGHRS; CDR2 reads YFSETQ. With V trimmed by 4 bases and J by 0 bases, 9 bases remained unmatched. Here the CDR3 DNA reads TGCGCCAGCAGCCCCGAGGGGGCAATAGCTAACTATGGCTACACCTTC. It yields the protein CASSPEGAIANYGYTF.